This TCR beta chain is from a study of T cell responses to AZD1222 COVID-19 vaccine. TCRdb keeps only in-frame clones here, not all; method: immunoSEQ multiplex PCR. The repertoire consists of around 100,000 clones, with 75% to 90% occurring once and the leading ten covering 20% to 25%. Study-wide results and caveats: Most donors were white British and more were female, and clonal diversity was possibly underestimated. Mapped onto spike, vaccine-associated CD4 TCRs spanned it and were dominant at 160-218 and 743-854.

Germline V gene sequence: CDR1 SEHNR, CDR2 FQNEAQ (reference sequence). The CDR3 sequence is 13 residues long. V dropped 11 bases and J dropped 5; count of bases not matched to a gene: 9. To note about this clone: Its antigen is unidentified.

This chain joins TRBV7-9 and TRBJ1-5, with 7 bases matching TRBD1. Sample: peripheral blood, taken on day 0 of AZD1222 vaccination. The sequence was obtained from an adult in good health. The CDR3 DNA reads TGTGCCCTAGCAGGGGGAGCGGATCAGCCCCAGCATTTT. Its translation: CALAGGADQPQHF.